This T cell receptor (beta chain) was identified during a study of T-cell reconstitution after alpha-beta-depleted transplantation in children. Between the trimmed V and J ends, which lost 2 bases and 3 bases, there was a span of 16 bases. Per the germline V gene, CDR1 is SGHRS and CDR2 is YFSETQ. This CDR3 region has 16 residues. Unique molecular identifiers were built into the TCRbeta library. MiXCR, applied by TCRdb to the PCR reads, yields one record per CDR3 protein. The sample lists around 600,000 distinct CDR3 sequences; around 23% were seen once. The TCR was taken from a boy under two years old who had a stem cell transplant for acute myeloid leukemia, so the T cells may come from the graft donor. The chain recombines TRBV5-1 with TRBJ2-3; no clear D. The source was PBMCs, mostly from graft donor cells, collected 360 days after TCRalphabeta/CD19-depleted stem cell transplant. The CDR3 here is CASSLRPHNRTDTQYF. The CDR3 nucleotides are TGCGCCAGCAGCTTAAGGCCCCATAACCGGACAGATACGCAGTATTTT.